This paragraph reports one TCR beta chain. This specimen belongs to a study of blood T cell repertoires in COVID-19. At the level of the study: T cells, B-cell-depleted T cells, or PBMCs provided the cDNA or gDNA that served as material.

The germline CDR1 and CDR2 sequences are GTSNPN and SVGIG (reference sequence). Deletions cut 4 bases from V and 9 bases from J, with 22 bases between. The CDR3 loop spans 15 amino acids. In the original analysis: Amplification of reference gene primers provided the estimated nucleated cell counts. Assay used: immunoSEQ multiplex PCR; TCRdb lists only in-frame clones, some missing. That table furnishes V, J and clone size, whereas the DNA furnished D and trimming. Among about 300,000 clones listed, 70% to 85% were seen once. The sequence came from a human donor with COVID-19, enrolled during active disease. The donor label of this sample is uncertain. The V gene is TRBV30, the J gene TRBJ2-1; D perhaps matches TRBD2 (7 bases). The sequenced sample was peripheral blood. This CDR3 reads CAWTGVGGGPAEQFF. CDR3 nucleotide sequence: TGTGCCTGGACGGGGGTAGGGGGAGGGCCGGCTGAGCAGTTCTTC.